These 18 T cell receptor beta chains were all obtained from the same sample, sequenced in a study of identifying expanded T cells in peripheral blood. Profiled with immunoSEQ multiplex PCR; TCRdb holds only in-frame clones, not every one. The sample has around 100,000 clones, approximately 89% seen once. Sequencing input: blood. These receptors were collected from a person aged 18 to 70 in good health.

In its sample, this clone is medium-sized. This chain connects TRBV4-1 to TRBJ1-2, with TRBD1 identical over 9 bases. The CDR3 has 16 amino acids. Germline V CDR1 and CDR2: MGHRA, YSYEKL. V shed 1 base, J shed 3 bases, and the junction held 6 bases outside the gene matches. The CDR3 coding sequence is TGCGCCAGCAGCCAAGGAGAGGGACAGGGCCACTATGGCTACACCTTC. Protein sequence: CASSQGEGQGHYGYTF.

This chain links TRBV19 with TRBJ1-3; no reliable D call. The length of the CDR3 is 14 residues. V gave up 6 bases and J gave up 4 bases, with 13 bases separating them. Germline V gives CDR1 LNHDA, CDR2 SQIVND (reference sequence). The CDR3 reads CASSDEARGNTIYF. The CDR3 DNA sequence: TGTGCCAGTAGCGACGAGGCGAGGGGAAACACCATATATTTT. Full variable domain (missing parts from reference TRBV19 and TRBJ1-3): DGGITQSPKYLFRKEGQNVTLSCEQNLNHDAMYWYRQDPGQGLRLIYYSQIVNDFQKGDIAEGYSVSREKKESFPLTVTSAQKNPTAFYLCASSDEARGNTIYFGEGSWLTVV.

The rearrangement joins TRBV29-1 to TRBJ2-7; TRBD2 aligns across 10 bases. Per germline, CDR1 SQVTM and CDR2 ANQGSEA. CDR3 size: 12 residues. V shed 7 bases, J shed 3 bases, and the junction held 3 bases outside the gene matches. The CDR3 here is CSASGSNYEQYF. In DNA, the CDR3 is TGCAGCGCTAGCGGGAGCAACTACGAGCAGTACTTC.

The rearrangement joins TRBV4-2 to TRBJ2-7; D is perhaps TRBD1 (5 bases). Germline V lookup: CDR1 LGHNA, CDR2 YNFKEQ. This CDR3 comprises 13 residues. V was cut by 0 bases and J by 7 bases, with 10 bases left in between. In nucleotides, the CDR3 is TGTGCCAGCAGCCAAGAACAGGTGGGGGAGCAGTACTTC. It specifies CASSQEQVGEQYF.

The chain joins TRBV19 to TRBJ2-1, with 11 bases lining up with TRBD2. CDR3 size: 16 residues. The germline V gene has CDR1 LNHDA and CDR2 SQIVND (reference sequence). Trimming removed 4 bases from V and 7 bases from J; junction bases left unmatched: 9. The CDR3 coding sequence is TGTGCCAGTAGTACCGGGACTAGCGGAGGACTTAATGAGCAGTTCTTC. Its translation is CASSTGTSGGLNEQFF.

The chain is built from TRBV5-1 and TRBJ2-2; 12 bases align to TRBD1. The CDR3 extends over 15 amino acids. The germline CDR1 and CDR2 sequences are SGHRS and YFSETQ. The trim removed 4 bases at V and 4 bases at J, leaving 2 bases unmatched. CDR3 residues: CASSQGQGATGELFF. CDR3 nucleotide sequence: TGCGCCAGCAGCCAGGGACAGGGGGCCACCGGGGAGCTGTTTTTT.

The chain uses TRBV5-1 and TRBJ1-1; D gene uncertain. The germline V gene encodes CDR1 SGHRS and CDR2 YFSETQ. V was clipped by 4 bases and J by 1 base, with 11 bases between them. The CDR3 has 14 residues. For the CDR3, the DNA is TGCGCCAGCAGCCTACTCGACGGGAACACTGAAGCTTTCTTT. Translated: CASSLLDGNTEAFF.

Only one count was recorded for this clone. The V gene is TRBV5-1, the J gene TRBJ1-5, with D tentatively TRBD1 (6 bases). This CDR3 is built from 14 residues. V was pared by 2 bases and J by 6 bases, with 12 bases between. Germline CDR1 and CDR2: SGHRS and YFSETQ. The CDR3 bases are TGCGCCAGCAGCTTACAGGGTCTTGGTCAGCCCCAGCATTTT. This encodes CASSLQGLGQPQHF.

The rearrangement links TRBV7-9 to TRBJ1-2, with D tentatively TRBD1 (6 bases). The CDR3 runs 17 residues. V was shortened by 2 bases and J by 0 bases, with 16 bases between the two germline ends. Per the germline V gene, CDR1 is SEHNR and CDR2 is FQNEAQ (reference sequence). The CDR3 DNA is TGTGCCAGCAGCTTATCGACAGGAGGAATTACTAACTATGGCTACACCTTC. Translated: CASSLSTGGITNYGYTF.

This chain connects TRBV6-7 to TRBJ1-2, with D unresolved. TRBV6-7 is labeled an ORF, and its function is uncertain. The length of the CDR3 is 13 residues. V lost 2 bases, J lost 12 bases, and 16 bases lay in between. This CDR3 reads CASSYRQMLGNTF. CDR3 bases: TGTGCCAGCAGTTACCGGCAGATGTTGGGCAACACCTTC.

The CDR3 DNA sequence: TGTGCCAGCCGGGGCGTTCAGGCTGAAGCTTTCTTT. Its protein product is CASRGVQAEAFF. The chain joins TRBV27 to TRBJ1-1; D is perhaps TRBD1 (5 bases). The length of the CDR3 is 12 residues. Trimming left V 8 bases short and J 6 bases short, with 13 bases between. The V gene's germline CDR1 is MNHEY and CDR2 SMNVEV (reference sequence).

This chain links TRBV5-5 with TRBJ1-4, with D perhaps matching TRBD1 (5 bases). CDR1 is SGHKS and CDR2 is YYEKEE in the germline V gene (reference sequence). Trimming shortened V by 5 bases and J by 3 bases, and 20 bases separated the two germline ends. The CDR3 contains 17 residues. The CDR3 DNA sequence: TGTGCCAGCAGTGAAGCGGGGCAGGGAAAGGCTAATGAAAAACTGTTTTTT. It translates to CASSEAGQGKANEKLFF.

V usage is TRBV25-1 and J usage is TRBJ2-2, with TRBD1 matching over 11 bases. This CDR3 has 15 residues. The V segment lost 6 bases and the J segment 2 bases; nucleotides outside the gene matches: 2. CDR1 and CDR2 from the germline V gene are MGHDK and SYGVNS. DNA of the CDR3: TGTGCCAGCAGGGACAGGGGGCAAAACACCGGGGAGCTGTTTTTT. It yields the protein CASRDRGQNTGELFF.

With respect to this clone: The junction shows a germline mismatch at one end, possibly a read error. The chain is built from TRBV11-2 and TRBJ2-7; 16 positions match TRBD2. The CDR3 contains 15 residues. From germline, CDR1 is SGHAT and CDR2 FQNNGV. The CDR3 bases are TGTGCCAGCAGCTTAGCCCCGGGACTAGCGGGAGGGCAGGACTTC. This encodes CASSLAPGLAGGQDF. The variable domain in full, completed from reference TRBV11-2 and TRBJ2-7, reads EAGVAQSPRYKIIEKRQSVAFWCNPISGHATLYWYQQILGQGPKLLIQFQNNGVVDDSQLPKDRFSAERLKGVDSTLKIQPAKLEDSAVYLCASSLAPGLAGGQDFGPGTRLTVT.

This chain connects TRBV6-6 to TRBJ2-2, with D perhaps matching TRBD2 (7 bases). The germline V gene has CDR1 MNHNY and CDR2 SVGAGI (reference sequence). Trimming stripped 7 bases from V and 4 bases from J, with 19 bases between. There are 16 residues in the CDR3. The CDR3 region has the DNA TGTGCCAGCACCGATGGGGGGGGGCACGGCACCGGGGAGCTGTTTTTT. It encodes CASTDGGGHGTGELFF.

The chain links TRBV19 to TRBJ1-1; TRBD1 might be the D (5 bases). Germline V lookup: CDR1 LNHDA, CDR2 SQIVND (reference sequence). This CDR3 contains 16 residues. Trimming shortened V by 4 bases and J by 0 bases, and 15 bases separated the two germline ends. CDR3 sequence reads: CASSRGRGVMNTEAFF. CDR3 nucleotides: TGTGCCAGTAGTAGGGGTCGGGGGGTCATGAACACTGAAGCTTTCTTT.

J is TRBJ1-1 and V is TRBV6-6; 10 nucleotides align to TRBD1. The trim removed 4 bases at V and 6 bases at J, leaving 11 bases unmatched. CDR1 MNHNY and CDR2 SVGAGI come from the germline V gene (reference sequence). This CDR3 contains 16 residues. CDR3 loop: CASSSGTGAFESEAFF. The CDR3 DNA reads TGTGCCAGCAGTTCTGGGACAGGGGCTTTTGAGTCTGAAGCTTTCTTT.

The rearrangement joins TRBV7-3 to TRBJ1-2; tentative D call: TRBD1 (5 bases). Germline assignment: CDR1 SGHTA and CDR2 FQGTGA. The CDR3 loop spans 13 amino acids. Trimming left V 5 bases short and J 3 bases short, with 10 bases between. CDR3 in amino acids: CASSPGGYYGYTF. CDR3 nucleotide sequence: TGTGCCAGCAGCCCCGGGGGTTACTATGGCTACACCTTC.